These 16 T cell receptor beta chains share one sample of origin, sequenced in a study of Tregs in tolerant kidney transplant recipients. The nonmyeloablative bone marrow transplants came from related graft donors, with transient mixed chimerism. The data were produced by immunoSEQ multiplex PCR, yet TCRdb's version contains in-frame clones alone and is incomplete. The data hold about 21,000 clones, with roughly 80% observed a single time. Material: CD8+ T cells from blood (PBMCs), obtained 6 months after the transplant. The origin of the receptors is a human patient who received a combined kidney and bone marrow transplant. The T cells may come from the graft donor.

V usage is TRBV7-2 and J usage is TRBJ2-1; 11 nucleotides align to TRBD2. CDR3 length: 18 amino acids. The junction had 7 bases not matched to a gene; V was cut back by 2 bases and J by 1 base. Germline V CDR1 and CDR2: SGHTA, FQGNSA. The CDR3 loop reads CASSLTVAGGPSYNEQFF. The CDR3 region has the DNA TGTGCCAGCAGCTTAACCGTAGCGGGAGGGCCTTCCTACAATGAGCAGTTCTTC.

CDR3 DNA sequence: TGTGCCAGCAGTTACACCGGGGACGAGCAGTACTTC. As protein: CASSYTGDEQYF. The chain links TRBV6-5 to TRBJ2-7, with D possibly TRBD2 on 5 matching bases. The CDR3 length is 12 residues. V shed 2 bases and J shed 5 bases, with 7 bases lying between them. Germline-derived CDR1 and CDR2 are MNHEY and SVGAGI.

This clone was recorded a few times. V is TRBV9 and J is TRBJ2-5, with a weak D call TRBD2 (7 bases). Germline V gives CDR1 SGDLS, CDR2 YYNGEE. The CDR3 runs to 13 residues. V was pared by 6 bases and J by 4 bases, with 13 bases between. CDR3 sequence: CASNMGGPETQYF. Here the CDR3 DNA reads TGTGCCAGCAACATGGGGGGGCCAGAGACCCAGTACTTC.

A single count supports this clone. The gene calls are TRBV19 and TRBJ2-7; tentative D call: TRBD1 (5 bases). The CDR3 sequence is 14 residues long. Trimming stripped 3 bases from V and 6 bases from J, with 15 bases between. The germline V gene encodes CDR1 LNHDA and CDR2 SQIVND (reference sequence). CDR3 amino acids: CASSIQGAAVEQYF. As DNA, the CDR3 is TGTGCCAGTAGTATCCAGGGCGCGGCGGTCGAGCAGTACTTC.

The rearrangement uses TRBV7-2 and TRBJ1-1; D uncertain. The CDR3 covers 13 residues. The V gene lost 4 bases and the J gene lost 6 bases, with 12 bases spanning the gap. CDR1 and CDR2 (germline): SGHTA, FQGNSA. The CDR3 DNA reads TGTGCCAGCAGCTCGCTTGCTACGGCTGAAGCTTTCTTT. This encodes CASSSLATAEAFF.

This rearrangement joins TRBV5-6 to TRBJ1-5; D might be TRBD1 (5 bases). V lost 3 bases and J 7 bases, leaving 11 bases between the germline ends. The CDR3 runs to 13 residues. Germline V CDR1 and CDR2: SGHDT, YYEEEE. The CDR3 bases are TGTGCCAGCAGCTCAGGGTTCGGGCAGCCCCAGCATTTT. This translates into CASSSGFGQPQHF.

The V and J genes are TRBV27 and TRBJ2-7; D remains ambiguous. CDR1 and CDR2 (germline): MNHEY, SMNVEV (reference sequence). The V gene lost 1 base and the J gene lost 6 bases, with 10 bases spanning the gap. The length of the CDR3 is 13 residues. This CDR3 reads CASSLLSASEQYF. In DNA, the CDR3 is TGTGCCAGCAGTTTATTGTCCGCGAGCGAGCAGTACTTC.

This clone occurred a few times. It is likely a read error: a sequence one base away is far more abundant. Other DNA sequences in this sample translate to the same CDR3. The CDR3 loop reads CATRGDNSPLHF. The CDR3 DNA is TGTGCCACCCGGGGGGATAATTCCCCCCTCCACTTT. This chain uses TRBV25-1 with TRBJ1-6; possibly TRBD1 for D (5 bases). Looked up from germline, CDR1 is MGHDK and CDR2 is SYGVNS. The CDR3 is 12 residues long.

This clone was seen many times. The chain couples TRBV7-9 to TRBJ2-7; D possibly corresponds to TRBD2 (5 bases). In germline, CDR1 is SEHNR, CDR2 FQNEAQ (reference sequence). This CDR3 is 13 amino acids long. V was clipped by 4 bases and J by 2 bases, with 9 bases between them. The CDR3 here is CASSSGKTYEQYF. CDR3 coding DNA: TGTGCCAGCAGCTCCGGGAAAACCTACGAGCAGTACTTC.

The CDR3 coding sequence is TGCAGCGTTGAAGACTCAGGGGGCCTCTACGAGCAGTACTTC. Its translation: CSVEDSGGLYEQYF. This chain links TRBV29-1 with TRBJ2-7; 8 bases line up with TRBD1. Germline-derived CDR1 and CDR2 are SQVTM and ANQGSEA. V lost 0 bases, J lost 3 bases, and 4 bases stayed unmatched. The CDR3 sequence is 14 residues long.

The V gene is TRBV11-3, the J gene TRBJ2-7, with 13 bases that match TRBD2. CDR3 length: 15 amino acids. Trimming cost V 5 bases and J 4 bases; bases outside gene matches: 5. Germline lookup yields CDR1 SGHNT and CDR2 YENEEA. The CDR3 is CASSDGLAGDYEQYF. As DNA, the CDR3 is TGTGCCAGCAGCGATGGACTAGCGGGAGATTACGAGCAGTACTTC.

To note about this clone: One end of the junction does not line up with germline, which may come from a read error. In the same sample, other DNA sequences code for this CDR3. The gene calls are TRBV6-1 and TRBJ1-6, with D hard to call. The length of the CDR3 is 16 residues. Germline V gene data show CDR1 as MNHNS and CDR2 as SASEGT. The CDR3 region has the DNA TGTGCCAGCAGTGCTCATCTGAGCTCCTATAATTCCCCCCTCCACTTT. It yields the protein CASSAHLSSYNSPLHF.

This chain links TRBV6-4 with TRBJ2-5; TRBD2 is a possible D gene (5 bases). The CDR3 totals 13 residues. The V and J ends lost 3 bases and 3 bases respectively, with 8 bases between them. Germline CDR1 reads MRHNA; CDR2 reads SNTAGT. CDR3 in amino acids: CASSESAEETQYF. CDR3 in DNA: TGTGCCAGCAGTGAATCAGCGGAAGAGACCCAGTACTTC.

This chain joins TRBV7-2 and TRBJ1-5; D remains ambiguous. The V end lost 0 bases, the J end lost 6 bases, and 15 bases lay between the germline ends. CDR1 and CDR2 from the germline V gene are SGHTA and FQGNSA. The CDR3 consists of 16 residues. CDR3 sequence: CASSLAAYGESQPQHF. CDR3 bases: TGTGCCAGCAGCTTAGCAGCCTATGGAGAGAGTCAGCCCCAGCATTTT.

The chain recombines TRBV6-1 with TRBJ1-2; D gene unclear. V was pared by 8 bases and J by 3 bases, with 7 bases between. The CDR3 totals 11 residues. The V gene's germline CDR1 is MNHNS and CDR2 SASEGT. This chain's CDR3 is CASLRDYGYTF. The CDR3 DNA reads as TGTGCCAGCTTACGGGACTATGGCTACACCTTC.

The rearrangement uses TRBV4-1 and TRBJ2-5; 8 bases agree with TRBD2. Per germline, CDR1 MGHRA and CDR2 YSYEKL. V shed 3 bases, J shed 5 bases, and the junction held 11 bases outside the gene matches. The CDR3 has 16 residues. In DNA form, the CDR3 reads TGCGCCAGCAGCCAGGTTCCGGGACTAGTGGGCGAGACCCAGTACTTC. Amino acids: CASSQVPGLVGETQYF.